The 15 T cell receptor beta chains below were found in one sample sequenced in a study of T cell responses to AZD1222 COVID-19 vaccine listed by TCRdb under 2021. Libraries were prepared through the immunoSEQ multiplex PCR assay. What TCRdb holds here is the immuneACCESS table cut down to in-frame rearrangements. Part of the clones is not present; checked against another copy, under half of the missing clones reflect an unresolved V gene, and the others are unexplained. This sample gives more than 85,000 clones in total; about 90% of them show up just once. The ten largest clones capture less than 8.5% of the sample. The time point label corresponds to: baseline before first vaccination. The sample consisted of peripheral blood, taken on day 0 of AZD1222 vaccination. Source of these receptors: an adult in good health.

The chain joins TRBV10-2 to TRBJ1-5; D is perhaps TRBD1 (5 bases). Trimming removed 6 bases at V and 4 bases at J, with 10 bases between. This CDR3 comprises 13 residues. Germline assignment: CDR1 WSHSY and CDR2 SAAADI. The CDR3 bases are TGCGCCAGCAGACTGACAGAGAATCAGCCCCAGCATTTT. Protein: CASRLTENQPQHF.

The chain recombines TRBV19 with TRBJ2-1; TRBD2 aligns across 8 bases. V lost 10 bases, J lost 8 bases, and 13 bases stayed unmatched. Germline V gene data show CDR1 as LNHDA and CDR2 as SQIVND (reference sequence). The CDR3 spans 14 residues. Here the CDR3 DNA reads TGTGCCACCTCAGTGGCGGGGGGTGCTTATGAGCAGTTCTTC. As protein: CATSVAGGAYEQFF.

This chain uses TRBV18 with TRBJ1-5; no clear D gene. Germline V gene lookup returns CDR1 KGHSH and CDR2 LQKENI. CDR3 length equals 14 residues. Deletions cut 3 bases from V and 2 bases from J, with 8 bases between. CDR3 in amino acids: CASSPGEGNQPQHF. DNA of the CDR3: TGTGCCAGCTCACCCGGGGAGGGCAATCAGCCCCAGCATTTT. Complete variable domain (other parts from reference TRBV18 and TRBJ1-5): NAGVMQNPRHLVRRRGQEARLRCSPMKGHSHVYWYRQLPEEGLKFMVYLQKENIIDESGMPKERFSAEFPKEGPSILRIQQVVRGDSAAYFCASSPGEGNQPQHFGDGTRLSIL.

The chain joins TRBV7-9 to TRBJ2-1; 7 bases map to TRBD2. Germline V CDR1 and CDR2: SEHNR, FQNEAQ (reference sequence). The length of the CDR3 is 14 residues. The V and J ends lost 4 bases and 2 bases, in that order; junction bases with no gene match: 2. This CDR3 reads CASSYLAAYNEQFF. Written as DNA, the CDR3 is TGTGCCAGCAGCTATCTAGCGGCCTACAATGAGCAGTTCTTC.

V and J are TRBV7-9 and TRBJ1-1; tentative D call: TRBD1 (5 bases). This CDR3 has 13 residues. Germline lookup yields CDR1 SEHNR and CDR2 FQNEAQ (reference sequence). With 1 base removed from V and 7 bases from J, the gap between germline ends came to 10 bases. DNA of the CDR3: TGTGCCAGCAGCTTAGAGCCTCAGGGTGAAGCTTTCTTT. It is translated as CASSLEPQGEAFF.

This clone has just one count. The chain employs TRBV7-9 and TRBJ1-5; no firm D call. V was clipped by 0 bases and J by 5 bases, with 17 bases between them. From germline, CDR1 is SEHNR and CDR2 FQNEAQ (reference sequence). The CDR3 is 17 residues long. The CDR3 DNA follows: TGTGCCAGCAGCTTAGCTATCCCCGGCCACTATTATCAGCCCCAGCATTTT. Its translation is CASSLAIPGHYYQPQHF. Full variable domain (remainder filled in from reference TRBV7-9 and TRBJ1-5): DTGVSQNPRHKITKRGQNVTFRCDPISEHNRLYWYRQTLGQGPEFLTYFQNEAQLEKSRLLSDRFSAERPKGSFSTLEIQRTEQGDSAMYLCASSLAIPGHYYQPQHFGDGTRLSIL.

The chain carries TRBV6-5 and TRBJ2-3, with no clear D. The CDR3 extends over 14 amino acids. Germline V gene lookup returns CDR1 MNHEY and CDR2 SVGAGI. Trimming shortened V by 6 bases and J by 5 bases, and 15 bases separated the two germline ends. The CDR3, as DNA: TGTGCCAGCAGCTACGACTGGAGAGGAGATACGCAGTATTTT. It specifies CASSYDWRGDTQYF.

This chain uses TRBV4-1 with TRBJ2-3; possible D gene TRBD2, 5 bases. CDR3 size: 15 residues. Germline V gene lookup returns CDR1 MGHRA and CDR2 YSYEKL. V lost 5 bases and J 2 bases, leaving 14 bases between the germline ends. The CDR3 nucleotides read TGCGCCAGCAGCGCTACTAGGGCACCCACAGATACGCAGTATTTT. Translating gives CASSATRAPTDTQYF.

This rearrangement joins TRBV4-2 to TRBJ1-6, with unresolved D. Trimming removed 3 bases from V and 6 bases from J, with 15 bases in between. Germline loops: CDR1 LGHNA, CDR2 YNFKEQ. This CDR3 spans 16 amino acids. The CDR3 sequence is CASSQTGLGGNSPLHF. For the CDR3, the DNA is TGTGCCAGCAGCCAGACCGGATTGGGTGGTAATTCACCCCTCCACTTT.

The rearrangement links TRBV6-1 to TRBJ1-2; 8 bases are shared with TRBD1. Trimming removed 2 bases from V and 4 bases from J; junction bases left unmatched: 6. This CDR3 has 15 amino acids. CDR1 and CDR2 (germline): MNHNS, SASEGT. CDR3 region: CASSEMAGGTYGYTF. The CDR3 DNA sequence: TGTGCCAGCAGTGAAATGGCAGGGGGCACCTATGGCTACACCTTC.

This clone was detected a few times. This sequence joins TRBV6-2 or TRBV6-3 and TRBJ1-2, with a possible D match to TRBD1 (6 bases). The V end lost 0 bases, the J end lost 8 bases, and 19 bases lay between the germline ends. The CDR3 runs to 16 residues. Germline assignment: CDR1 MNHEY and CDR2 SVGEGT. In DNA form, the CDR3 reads TGTGCCAGCAGTTACTCAGTTGGGGGCATCTATGGCGGCTACACCTTC. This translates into CASSYSVGGIYGGYTF.

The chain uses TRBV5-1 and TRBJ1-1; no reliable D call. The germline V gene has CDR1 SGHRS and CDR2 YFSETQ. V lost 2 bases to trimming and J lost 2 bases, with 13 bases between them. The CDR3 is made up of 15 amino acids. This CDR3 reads CASSLNSGRNTEAFF. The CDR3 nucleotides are TGCGCCAGCAGCTTAAATTCAGGCAGAAACACTGAAGCTTTCTTT. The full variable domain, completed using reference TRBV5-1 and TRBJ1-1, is KAGVTQTPRYLIKTRGQQVTLSCSPISGHRSVSWYQQTPGQGLQFLFEYFSETQRNKGNFPGRFSGRQFSNSRSEMNVSTLELGDSALYLCASSLNSGRNTEAFFGQGTRLTVV.

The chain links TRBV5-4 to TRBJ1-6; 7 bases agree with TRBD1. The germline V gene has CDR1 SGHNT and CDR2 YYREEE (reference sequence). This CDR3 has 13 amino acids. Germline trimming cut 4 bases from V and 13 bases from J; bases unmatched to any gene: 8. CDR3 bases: TGTGCCAGCAGCAGGGACAGTCTAGTCCCCCTCCACTTT. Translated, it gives CASSRDSLVPLHF.

The CDR3 sequence: CASAVSGGNTIYF. In DNA, the CDR3 is TGTGCCAGCGCCGTATCGGGTGGAAACACCATATATTTT. The genes are TRBV19 and TRBJ1-3; the D is unclear. The V end lost 9 bases, the J end lost 3 bases, and 12 bases lay between the germline ends. This CDR3 is 13 amino acids long. Germline values: CDR1 LNHDA, CDR2 SQIVND (reference sequence).

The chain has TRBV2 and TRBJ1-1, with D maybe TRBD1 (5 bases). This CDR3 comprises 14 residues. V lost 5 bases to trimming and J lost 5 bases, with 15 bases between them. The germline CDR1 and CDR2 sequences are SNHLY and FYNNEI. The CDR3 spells CASSLTALMTEAFF. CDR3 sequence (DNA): TGTGCCAGCAGTTTGACAGCCCTGATGACTGAAGCTTTCTTT.